A few counts support the clone carrying this T cell receptor beta chain. The sample comes from a study of blood T cell repertoires in COVID-19. Study details: Sources were T cells, B-cell-depleted T cells, or PBMCs; the material itself was cDNA or gDNA.

CDR1 WSHSY and CDR2 SAAADI come from the germline V gene. The CDR3 length is 16 residues. V lost 4 bases and J 2 bases, leaving 12 bases between the germline ends. Study members were between roughly 18 and 90 years old and lived in 24 US regions. In Cohort 3, a recovered donor had either two negative PCRs, clearance, or symptom resolution. Original methodology: How many nucleated cells were present was estimated from reference gene primer amplification. Clones were read by immunoSEQ multiplex PCR, and TCRdb kept only the in-frame ones, dropping some. Clone size and V and J calls were adopted from that table, with D and trimming inferred from the DNA. The top ten clones hold 1% to 1.3% of a sample with 400,000 or so clones, more than 80% of them seen once.

This receptor was identified in a man in his thirties or forties who had recovered from COVID-19. The chain joins TRBV10-2 to TRBJ2-6; tentative D call: TRBD1 (5 bases). The sample consisted of PBMCs or T cells enriched from blood (not recorded which). The CDR3 DNA follows: TGCGCCAGCAGTGGGGGCCTAGGTGCTGGGGCCAACGTCCTGACTTTC. The encoded protein is CASSGGLGAGANVLTF.